The subject of this entry is one T cell receptor (beta chain). The data were obtained in a study of patients and donors after allogeneic stem cell transplantation. The length of the CDR3 is 16 residues. Germline V gene data show CDR1 as SGHTA and CDR2 as FQGTGA. Trimming took 5 bases from V and 3 from J; bases not matched to a gene: 12. Each CDR3 protein is one row after TCRdb ran MiXCR on the RT-PCR reads. Among approximately 210,000 distinct CDR3 sequences listed, roughly two fifths were seen once. The specimen sequenced was blood, either unsorted or a sorted T cell fraction (not recorded which). The chain has TRBV7-3 and TRBJ1-2; 7 bases align to TRBD1. The receptor was isolated from a human donor who was either an allogeneic HSCT recipient or a stem cell or donor lymphocyte infusion donor (not recorded which). It is not recorded whose cells these are; they may come from a transplant donor. In DNA form, the CDR3 reads TGTGCCAGCAGCCTAGGGGGCTCCGCTGCGGACTATGGCTACACCTTC. Amino acid sequence: CASSLGGSAADYGYTF.